The source of this T cell receptor beta chain is a study of T cell changes during pregnancy in multiple sclerosis. V dropped 0 bases and J dropped 10; count of bases not matched to a gene: 2. The germline gives CDR1 SGDLS, CDR2 YYNGEE. This CDR3 spans 13 amino acids. Sequencing used immunoSEQ multiplex PCR; TCRdb keeps in-frame clones, though not all of them. The table shows tens of thousands of clones, with roughly 92% occurring only once. The chain carries TRBV9 and TRBJ2-1; 9 bases fit TRBD2. The sample in question was peripheral blood, obtained in the third trimester of pregnancy. This sequence originates from a female donor in good health, enrolled as a control in a pregnancy study. The CDR3, as DNA: TGTGCCAGCAGCGTAGGCGGGGGGGCAGAGCAGTTCTTC. This encodes CASSVGGGAEQFF.